The sequence of this T cell receptor beta chain was determined in a study of cytomegalovirus exposure and HLA in healthy donors. V was pared by 3 bases and J by 8 bases, with 14 bases between. This CDR3 region has 14 residues. CDR1 is ENHRY and CDR2 is SYGVKD in the germline V gene. Both 60 Vbeta primers and 13 Jbeta primers went into the PCR. Assay: immunoSEQ multiplex PCR; the TCRdb copy retains only in-frame clones and omits some. This sample yields fewer than 85,000 clones, of which approximately 80% are seen a single time; about 3.5% belongs to the top ten. The sequence was obtained from a man between 40 and 49 years old in good health and CMV-seronegative. This chain links TRBV10-3 with TRBJ2-4, with a possible D match to TRBD2 (6 bases). The sequenced sample consisted of PBMCs. For the CDR3, the DNA is TGTGCCATCAGTGATGGGCAGGGAGGTGACATTCAGTACTTC. Its protein product is CAISDGQGGDIQYF.